The 7 T cell receptor beta chains below come from one sample, sequenced in a study of T-cell reconstitution after alpha-beta-depleted transplantation in children. It was with unique molecular identifiers that the TCRbeta library was prepared. TCRdb fed the PCR reads into MiXCR, producing one record per CDR3 protein. This sample yields some 200,000 distinct CDR3 sequences, of which about 15% are seen a single time; around 14% belongs to the top ten. The material sequenced was PBMCs from the stem cell graft donor, taken from the stem cell graft. All receptors come from a human donor who donated a stem cell graft to a child with acute lymphoblastic leukemia.

Notes on this clonotype: It may be a read error: a sequence one base away is much more abundant. This chain joins TRBV7-2 and TRBJ2-1; possibly TRBD1 for D (5 bases). V gave up 4 bases and J gave up 11 bases, with 18 bases separating them. Germline V CDR1 and CDR2: SGHTA, FQGNSA. The CDR3 runs 14 residues. The CDR3 loop reads CASSSFRVASQQFF. In DNA, the CDR3 is TGTGCCAGCAGCTCCTTCAGGGTGGCCAGTCAGCAGTTCTTC.

This clonotype came up many times. The genes are TRBV7-2 and TRBJ1-1, with a weak D call TRBD1 (6 bases). The CDR3 extends over 15 amino acids. The V gene lost 1 base and the J gene lost 1 base, with 10 bases spanning the gap. Germline loops: CDR1 SGHTA, CDR2 FQGNSA. CDR3 DNA sequence: TGTGCCAGCAGCTTAGTAGCCAGGGGGAACACTGAAGCTTTCTTT. This codes for CASSLVARGNTEAFF. The full variable domain, its missing parts supplied by reference TRBV7-2 and TRBJ1-1, is GAGVSQSPSNKVTEKGKDVELRCDPISGHTALYWYRQSLGQGLEFLIYFQGNSAPDKSGLPSDRFSAERTGGSVSTLTIQRTQQEDSAVYLCASSLVARGNTEAFFGQGTRLTVV.

This clonotype appeared many times. The chain joins TRBV5-1 to TRBJ2-4, with TRBD2 identical over 8 bases. The germline V gene has CDR1 SGHRS and CDR2 YFSETQ. CDR3 length: 14 amino acids. Losses at the gene ends were 0 bases for V and 8 bases for J; bases not matched to a gene: 4. The CDR3 is CASSLVGRVDIQYF. The CDR3, as DNA: TGCGCCAGCAGCTTGGTCGGGAGGGTAGACATTCAGTACTTC.

This clonotype was seen many times. V is TRBV20-1 and J is TRBJ2-7, with 7 bases matching TRBD2. In germline, CDR1 is DFQATT, CDR2 SNEGSKA (reference sequence). V was clipped by 5 bases and J by 2 bases; unmatched bases: 15. The CDR3 length is 16 residues. The CDR3 nucleotides are TGCAGTGCTTTCTCTACTACTACAGGACTAGCCTACGAGCAGTACTTC. This translates into CSAFSTTTGLAYEQYF.

This clonotype was recorded at least ten times. The chain recombines TRBV10-3 with TRBJ2-6, with unresolved D. Trimming removed 10 bases at V and 0 bases at J, with 16 bases between. The CDR3 sequence is 16 residues long. CDR1 and CDR2 from the germline V gene are ENHRY and SYGVKD. This chain's CDR3 is CATMGTEHSGANVLTF. CDR3 sequence (DNA): TGTGCCACCATGGGCACAGAACACTCTGGGGCCAACGTCCTGACTTTC.

This clonotype was observed many times. The rearrangement joins TRBV5-1 to TRBJ2-7; 10 positions agree with TRBD2. Per the germline V gene, CDR1 is SGHRS and CDR2 is YFSETQ. V was pared by 0 bases and J by 6 bases, with 6 bases of the junction left unmatched. This CDR3 contains 15 residues. The CDR3 is CASSLETSGNVEQYF. The CDR3 region has the DNA TGCGCCAGCAGCTTGGAAACTAGCGGGAACGTCGAGCAGTACTTC.

This clonotype has ten or more counts. V and J are TRBV5-6 and TRBJ2-7, with D unclear. CDR3 length: 13 amino acids. CDR1 SGHDT and CDR2 YYEEEE come from the germline V gene. With 4 bases removed from V and 0 bases from J, the gap between germline ends came to 8 bases. CDR3 protein: CASSRTDSYEQYF. The CDR3 coding sequence is TGTGCCAGCAGCCGGACGGACTCCTACGAGCAGTACTTC.